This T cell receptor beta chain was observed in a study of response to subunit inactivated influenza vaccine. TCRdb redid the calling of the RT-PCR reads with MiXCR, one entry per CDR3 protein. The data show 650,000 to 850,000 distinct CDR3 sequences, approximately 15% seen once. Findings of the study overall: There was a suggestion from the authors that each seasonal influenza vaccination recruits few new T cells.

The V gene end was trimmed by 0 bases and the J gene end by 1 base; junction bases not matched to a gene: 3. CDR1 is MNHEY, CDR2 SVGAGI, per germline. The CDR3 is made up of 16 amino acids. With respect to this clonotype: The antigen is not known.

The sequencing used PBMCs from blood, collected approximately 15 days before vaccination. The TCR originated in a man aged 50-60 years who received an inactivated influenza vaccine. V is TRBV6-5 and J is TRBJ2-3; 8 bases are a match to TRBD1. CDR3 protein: CASSYSGGQGTDTQYF. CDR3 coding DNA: TGTGCCAGCAGTTACTCGGGGGGACAGGGCACAGATACGCAGTATTTT.